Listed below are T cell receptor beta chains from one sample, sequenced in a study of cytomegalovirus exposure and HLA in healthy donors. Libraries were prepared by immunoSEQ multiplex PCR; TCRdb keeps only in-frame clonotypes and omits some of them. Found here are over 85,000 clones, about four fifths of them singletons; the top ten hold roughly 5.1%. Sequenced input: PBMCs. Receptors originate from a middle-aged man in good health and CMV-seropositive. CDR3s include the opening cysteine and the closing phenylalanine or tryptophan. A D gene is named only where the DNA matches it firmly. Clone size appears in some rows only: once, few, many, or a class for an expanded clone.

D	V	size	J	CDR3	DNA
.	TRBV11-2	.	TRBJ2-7	CASSLGRDYEQYF	TGTGCCAGCAGCTTAGGCAGGGACTACGAGCAGTACTTC
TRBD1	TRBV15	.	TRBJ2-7	CATSRDRAAAYEQYF	TGTGCCACCAGCAGGGACAGGGCGGCCGCCTACGAGCAGTACTTC
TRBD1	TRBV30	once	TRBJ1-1	CAWSSNRGEGTEAFF	TGTGCCTGGAGTTCCAACAGGGGGGAGGGAACTGAAGCTTTCTTT
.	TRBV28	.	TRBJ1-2	CASSLLQNYGYTF	TGTGCCAGCAGTTTATTGCAGAACTATGGCTACACCTTC
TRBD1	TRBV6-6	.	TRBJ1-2	CASSQQGAVFYGYTF	TGTGCCAGCAGTCAACAGGGGGCCGTTTTCTATGGCTACACCTTC
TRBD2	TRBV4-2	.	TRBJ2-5	CASSLGTSGGATGETQYF	TGTGCCAGCAGCCTCGGGACTAGCGGGGGGGCCACGGGGGAGACCCAGTACTTC
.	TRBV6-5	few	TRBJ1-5	CASSPGNSNQPQHF	TGTGCCAGCAGTCCGGGGAACAGCAATCAGCCCCAGCATTTT
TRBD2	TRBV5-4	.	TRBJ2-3	CASSSQTSGTDTQYF	TGTGCCAGCAGCTCCCAGACTAGCGGCACAGATACGCAGTATTTT
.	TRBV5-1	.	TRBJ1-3	CASSLDGGSGNTIYF	TGCGCCAGCAGCTTGGACGGTGGCTCTGGAAACACCATATATTTT
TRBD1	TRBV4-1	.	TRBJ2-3	CASRPQGARETDTQYF	TGCGCCAGCAGGCCACAGGGGGCCCGGGAGACAGATACGCAGTATTTT
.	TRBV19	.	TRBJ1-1	CASRRGATEAFF	TGTGCCAGTAGACGGGGGGCCACTGAAGCTTTCTTT
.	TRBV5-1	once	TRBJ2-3	CASSLALSSESTDTQYF	TGCGCCAGCAGCTTGGCCCTGTCTAGCGAGAGCACAGATACGCAGTATTTT
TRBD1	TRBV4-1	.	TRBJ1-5	CASSQEVRGHQPQHF	TGCGCCAGCAGCCAAGAAGTCAGGGGGCATCAGCCCCAGCATTTT
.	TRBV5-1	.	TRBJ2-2	CASSPATGSTGELFF	TGCGCCAGCAGCCCAGCCACAGGGTCCACCGGGGAGCTGTTTTTT
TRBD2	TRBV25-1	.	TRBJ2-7	CASSDPGGKVYEQYF	TGTGCCAGCAGTGACCCGGGGGGGAAGGTATACGAGCAGTACTTC
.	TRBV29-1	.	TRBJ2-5	CSVEGQSQETQYF	TGCAGCGTTGAAGGACAGAGCCAAGAGACCCAGTACTTC
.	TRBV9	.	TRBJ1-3	CASSPFEGNTIYF	TGTGCCAGCAGCCCCTTTGAGGGAAACACCATATATTTT
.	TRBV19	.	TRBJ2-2	CATRRSNTGELFF	TGTGCCACCAGGAGGTCGAACACCGGGGAGCTGTTTTTT
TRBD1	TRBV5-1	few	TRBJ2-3	CASRTGLVTDTQYF	TGCGCCAGCAGGACAGGGCTCGTAACAGATACGCAGTATTTT
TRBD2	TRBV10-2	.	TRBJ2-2	CASSSSGSVVGELFF	TGCGCCAGCAGCTCAAGCGGGAGTGTGGTGGGGGAGCTGTTTTTT
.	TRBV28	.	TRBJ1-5	CASTPGQPSPPQHF	TGTGCCAGCACCCCCGGGCAGCCTAGCCCTCCCCAGCATTTT
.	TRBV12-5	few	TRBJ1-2	CASGLGQAGSGYTF	TGTGCTAGTGGTTTAGGCCAGGCAGGGTCTGGCTACACCTTC
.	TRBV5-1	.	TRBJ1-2	CASSPRGGYGYTF	TGCGCCAGCAGCCCAAGGGGTGGCTATGGCTACACCTTC
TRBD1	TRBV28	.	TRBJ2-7	CASSLRDRPPDSYEQYF	TGTGCCAGCAGTTTACGGGACAGACCCCCGGACTCCTACGAGCAGTACTTC
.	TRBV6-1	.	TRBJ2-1	CASSGTRYNEQFF	TGTGCCAGCAGTGGGACTCGGTACAATGAGCAGTTCTTC
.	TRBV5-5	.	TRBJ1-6	CASSLAGASYNSPLHF	TGTGCCAGCAGCTTGGCAGGGGCGTCCTATAATTCACCCCTCCACTTT
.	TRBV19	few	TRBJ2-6	CASFSGSGANVLTF	TGCGCCTCTTTTTCGGGCTCTGGGGCCAACGTCCTGACTTTC
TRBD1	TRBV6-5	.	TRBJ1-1	CASGYRGGAEAFF	TGTGCCAGCGGGTACAGGGGAGGAGCTGAAGCTTTCTTT
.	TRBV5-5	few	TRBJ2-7	CASSLRIRGVDEQYF	TGTGCCAGCAGCTTGAGAATCAGGGGGGTAGACGAGCAGTACTTC
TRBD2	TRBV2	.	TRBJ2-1	CASRKWREGLGEQFF	TGTGCCAGCAGGAAGTGGCGGGAGGGATTAGGTGAGCAGTTCTTC
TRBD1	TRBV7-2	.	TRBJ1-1	CASSLEGARGTEAFF	TGTGCCAGCAGCTTAGAGGGGGCGCGGGGCACTGAAGCTTTCTTT
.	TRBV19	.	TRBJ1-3	CASIGVSGNTIYF	TGTGCCAGTATCGGGGTGTCTGGAAACACCATATATTTT
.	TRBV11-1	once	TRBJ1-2	CASSSRGTSGDGYTF	TGTGCCAGCAGCTCCCGGGGGACCTCAGGCGATGGCTACACCTTC
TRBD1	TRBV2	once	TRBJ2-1	CASRTGTAVNNEQFF	TGTGCCAGCAGAACCGGGACAGCGGTAAACAATGAGCAGTTCTTC
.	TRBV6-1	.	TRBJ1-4	CASSGRDSQAEKLFF	TGTGCCAGCAGTGGAAGGGACTCCCAGGCTGAAAAACTGTTTTTT
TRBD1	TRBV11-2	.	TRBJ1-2	CASSPVRGPNYGYTF	TGTGCCAGCAGCCCCGTCAGGGGGCCCAACTATGGCTACACCTTC
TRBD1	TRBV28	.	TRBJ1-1	CASSLLDREAFF	TGTGCCAGCAGTTTATTGGACAGGGAAGCTTTCTTT
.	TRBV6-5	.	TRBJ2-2	CASSYHDTGELFF	TGTGCCAGCAGTTACCATGACACCGGGGAGCTGTTTTTT
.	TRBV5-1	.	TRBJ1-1	CASSFVTGNTEAFF	TGCGCCAGCAGTTTTGTAACTGGGAACACTGAAGCTTTCTTT
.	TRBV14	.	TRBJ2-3	CASSQDPQGKDTQYF	TGTGCCAGCAGCCAAGATCCCCAGGGGAAAGATACGCAGTATTTT
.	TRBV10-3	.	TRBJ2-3	CAISEEAAQYF	TGTGCCATCAGTGAGGAGGCAGCGCAGTATTTT
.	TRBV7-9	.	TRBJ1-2	CASSLDAGSYTF	TGTGCCAGCAGCTTGGACGCGGGGAGCTACACCTTC
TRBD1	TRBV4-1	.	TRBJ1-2	CASSFRTGLSYGYTF	TGCGCCAGCAGCTTCCGGACAGGATTGTCCTATGGCTACACCTTC
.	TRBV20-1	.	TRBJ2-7	CSARRGYEQYF	TGCAGTGCTAGGCGAGGCTACGAGCAGTACTTC
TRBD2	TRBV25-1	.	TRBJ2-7	CASSEPGGSYEQYF	TGTGCCAGCAGTGAACCGGGCGGGAGCTACGAGCAGTACTTC
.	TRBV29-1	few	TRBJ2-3	CSVESGRTDTQYF	TGCAGCGTTGAGTCAGGGAGGACAGATACGCAGTATTTT